This T cell receptor (beta chain) is from a study of Ad26.COV2.S vaccination and SARS-CoV-2 variants. Overall study results and limits: Reported post-vaccination CD8+ and CD4+ T cell responses to spike showed substantial breadth. Placebo recipients showed lower spike-specific TCR breadth than vaccinees. There was a possibility that the TCR breadth and depth analyses underestimated total T cell responses.

This CDR3 comprises 17 residues. The V gene lost 3 bases and the J gene lost 5 bases, with 21 bases spanning the gap. In germline, CDR1 is SGDLS, CDR2 YYNGEE. Repertoires were generated with immunoSEQ multiplex PCR, while TCRdb's copy carries only in-frame clones and drops some. The table lists approximately 340,000 clones, roughly nine tenths of them singletons, with about 3.9% in the top ten. A note on this clone: The antigen remains unidentified.

Sequenced here: peripheral blood, sampled after recovery from COVID-19. The TCR comes from a human donor who had recovered from COVID-19. V gene TRBV9 combines with J gene TRBJ2-1; TRBD2 might be the D (5 bases). The CDR3 DNA reads TGTGCCAGCAGCGGAGAGGTCCTAGCAAGACCCCACAATGAGCAGTTCTTC. This sequence encodes CASSGEVLARPHNEQFF.